Listed below are T cell receptor beta chains from one sample, sequenced in a study of blood T cell repertoires in COVID-19. The table came from immunoSEQ multiplex PCR; TCRdb's copy has only in-frame clones and leaves some out. The data contain under 300,000 clones, around 83% of them singletons. The sequenced material came from peripheral blood. These receptor sequences come from a woman in her forties who had recovered from COVID-19. Both conserved end residues are part of each CDR3. D genes are given only for firm matches. Some rows mark clone size as missing; the rest say once, few, many or name a class of expanded clone.

>few|-|TRBV27|TRBJ2-5
CASRDRIQETQYF
TGTGCCAGCAGAGACAGAATCCAAGAGACCCAGTACTTC
>-|-|TRBV7-8|TRBJ2-2
CASIPIRDGELFF
TGTGCCAGCATCCCCATCCGGGACGGGGAGCTGTTTTTT
>-|TRBD1|TRBV6-5|TRBJ2-2
CASSQDRVNTGELFF
TGTGCCAGCAGCCAAGACAGGGTAAACACCGGGGAGCTGTTTTTT
>-|TRBD2|TRBV2|TRBJ2-3
CASSWTSGGTDTQYF
TGTGCCAGCAGTTGGACTAGCGGGGGGACAGATACGCAGTATTTT
>few|-|TRBV5-1|TRBJ2-3
CASSPFLYRDTQYF
TGCGCCAGCAGCCCCTTCCTCTACAGAGATACGCAGTATTTT
>-|-|TRBV18|TRBJ2-5
CASSPFTKETQYF
TGTGCCAGCTCACCTTTCACTAAAGAGACCCAGTACTTC
>once|TRBD1|TRBV6-5|TRBJ1-3
CASRPDRGSGNTIYF
TGTGCCAGCAGACCGGACAGGGGCTCTGGAAACACCATATATTTT
>-|TRBD2|TRBV6-1|TRBJ2-5
CASSENSGGAGETQYF
TGTGCCAGCAGTGAAAATAGCGGGGGGGCCGGGGAGACCCAGTACTTC
>-|TRBD1|TRBV6-1|TRBJ2-2
CASSEIGQGYTGELFF
TGTGCCAGCAGTGAAATCGGACAGGGTTACACCGGGGAGCTGTTTTTT
>-|-|TRBV12-3/TRBV12-4|TRBJ2-1
CASSRLTYNEQFF
TGTGCCAGCAGTAGACTAACCTACAATGAGCAGTTCTTC
>-|-|TRBV5-4|TRBJ2-3
CASSPDRPYGTDTQYF
TGTGCCAGCAGCCCTGACAGGCCCTACGGCACAGATACGCAGTATTTT
>-|-|TRBV27|TRBJ1-4
CASSLSAPGATNEKLFF
TGTGCCAGCAGTTTATCCGCCCCGGGTGCAACTAATGAAAAACTGTTTTTT
>once|TRBD1|TRBV6-5|TRBJ1-2
CASSTTGAVYGYTF
TGTGCCAGCAGTACGACAGGGGCCGTTTATGGCTACACCTTC
>-|TRBD1|TRBV2|TRBJ1-2
CASSEFFQGQGYGYTF
TGTGCCAGCAGCGAATTTTTCCAGGGACAGGGCTATGGCTACACCTTC
>-|-|TRBV3-1/TRBV3-2|TRBJ1-2
CASSPEANFAYGYTF
TGTGCCAGCAGCCCCGAGGCCAATTTCGCCTATGGCTACACCTTC
>-|TRBD1|TRBV4-1|TRBJ1-3
CASSQDGQGRNTIYF
TGCGCCAGCAGCCAAGACGGACAGGGCCGGAACACCATATATTTT
>-|TRBD1|TRBV11-3|TRBJ1-5
CASSTPDRGFRGNQPQHF
TGTGCCAGCAGCACCCCGGACAGGGGATTTCGGGGCAATCAGCCCCAGCATTTT
>-|TRBD1|TRBV28|TRBJ2-3
CASEGANTDTQYF
TGTGCCAGCGAGGGGGCCAACACAGATACGCAGTATTTT
>-|-|TRBV19|TRBJ1-2
CASSSFETAYGYTF
TGTGCCAGTAGCAGTTTTGAGACAGCCTATGGCTACACCTTC
>-|-|TRBV6-1|TRBJ1-5
CASSEELQRNQPQHF
TGTGCCAGCAGTGAAGAGTTACAGAGAAATCAGCCCCAGCATTTT
>-|-|TRBV2|TRBJ2-1
CASLVYRGDEQFF
TGTGCCAGCCTTGTTTACCGCGGCGATGAGCAGTTCTTC
>-|-|TRBV5-6|TRBJ1-1
CASSLDRENTEAFF
TGTGCCAGCAGCTTGGACAGGGAGAACACTGAAGCTTTCTTT
>-|TRBD1|TRBV18|TRBJ1-2
CASSSRDRGLGYTF
TGTGCCAGCTCATCCCGGGACAGGGGGCTTGGCTACACCTTC
>-|-|TRBV5-1|TRBJ1-2
CASSSRGQPDYGYTF
TGCGCCAGCAGCAGCAGAGGACAGCCCGACTATGGCTACACCTTC
>few|-|TRBV7-2|TRBJ1-2
CASSLVGGASGYTF
TGTGCCAGCAGCTTAGTCGGGGGGGCAAGCGGCTACACCTTC
>many|TRBD2|TRBV5-6|TRBJ2-1
CASSLLAGGYNEQFF
TGTGCCAGCAGCTTATTAGCGGGGGGATACAATGAGCAGTTCTTC
>-|-|TRBV18|TRBJ2-7
CASSPRGEPLGEQYF
TGTGCCAGCTCACCACGGGGAGAACCCCTGGGGGAGCAGTACTTC
>-|-|TRBV18|TRBJ1-2
CASSLTQDPNYGYTF
TGTGCCAGCTCACTGACACAGGATCCTAACTATGGCTACACCTTC
>-|TRBD1|TRBV10-3|TRBJ2-3
CASSNQGAGADTQYF
TGTGCCTCTTCAAATCAGGGGGCTGGGGCAGATACGCAGTATTTT
>-|-|TRBV7-3|TRBJ1-3
CASSLSGDEWDTIYF
TGTGCCAGCAGCTTATCAGGGGACGAATGGGACACCATATATTTT
>many|-|TRBV2|TRBJ2-7
CASSIQGTDEQYF
TGTGCCAGCAGTATCCAGGGAACGGACGAGCAGTACTTC
>once|-|TRBV4-2|TRBJ2-7
CASSLTGTGGYEQYF
TGTGCCAGCAGCCTTACCGGGACTGGGGGGTACGAGCAGTACTTC
>few|TRBD2|TRBV14|TRBJ2-1
CASSPRGTSGGRSYNEQFF
TGTGCCAGCAGCCCGCGGGGAACTAGCGGGGGTCGCTCCTACAATGAGCAGTTCTTC
>once|-|TRBV5-1|TRBJ2-3
CASSTEYKGGTDTQYF
TGCGCCAGCAGCACTGAATACAAGGGAGGCACAGATACGCAGTATTTT
>-|-|TRBV6-5|TRBJ2-7
CASSSTGLNEQYF
TGTGCCAGCAGTTCTACAGGGTTAAACGAGCAGTACTTC
>-|TRBD1|TRBV7-7|TRBJ2-5
CASSSDRGETQYF
TGTGCTAGCAGCTCGGACAGGGGAGAGACCCAGTACTTC
>-|TRBD1|TRBV3-1/TRBV3-2|TRBJ1-2
CASSQDLTGGYYGYTF
TGTGCCAGCAGCCAAGATTTGACAGGGGGTTACTATGGCTACACCTTC
>-|-|TRBV5-4|TRBJ1-5
CASSLGRDQPQHF
TGTGCCAGCAGCTTGGGCAGGGATCAGCCCCAGCATTTT
>-|TRBD1|TRBV28|TRBJ1-2
CASNQGTDNYGYTF
TGTGCCAGCAACCAGGGGACAGATAACTATGGCTACACCTTC
>once|TRBD1|TRBV2|TRBJ2-5
CASRLETGGGLETQYF
TGTGCCAGCAGATTGGAGACAGGGGGCGGATTAGAGACCCAGTACTTC
>-|TRBD2|TRBV5-1|TRBJ2-1
CASSPETSGGLASYNEQFF
TGCGCCAGCAGCCCAGAGACTAGCGGGGGGCTAGCCTCCTACAATGAGCAGTTCTTC